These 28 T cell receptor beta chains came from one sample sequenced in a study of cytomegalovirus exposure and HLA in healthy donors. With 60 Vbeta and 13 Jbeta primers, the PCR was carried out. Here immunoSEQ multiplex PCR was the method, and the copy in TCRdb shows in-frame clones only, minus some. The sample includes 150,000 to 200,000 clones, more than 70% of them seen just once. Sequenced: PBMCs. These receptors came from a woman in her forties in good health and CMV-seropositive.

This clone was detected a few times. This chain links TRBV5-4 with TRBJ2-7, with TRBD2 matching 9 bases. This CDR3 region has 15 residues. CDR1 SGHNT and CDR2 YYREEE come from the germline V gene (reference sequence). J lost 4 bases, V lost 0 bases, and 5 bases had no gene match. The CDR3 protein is CASSLAGGRAYEQYF. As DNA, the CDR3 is TGTGCCAGCAGCTTGGCCGGCGGGAGGGCGTACGAGCAGTACTTC.

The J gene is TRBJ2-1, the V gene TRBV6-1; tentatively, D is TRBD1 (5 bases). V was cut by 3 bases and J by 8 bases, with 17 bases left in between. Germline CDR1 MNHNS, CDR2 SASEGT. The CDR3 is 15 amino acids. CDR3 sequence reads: CASSEAAGPTDEQFF. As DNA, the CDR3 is TGTGCCAGCAGTGAGGCGGCAGGGCCTACTGATGAGCAGTTCTTC.

For the CDR3, the DNA is TGCGCCAGCAGCTTGGGCTCTACAGGGGCCGGGGAGACCCAGTACTTC. It encodes CASSLGSTGAGETQYF. V usage is TRBV5-1 and J usage is TRBJ2-5; 7 bases fit TRBD1. The V segment lost 0 bases and the J segment 5 bases; nucleotides outside the gene matches: 10. CDR3 length: 16 amino acids. Germline-derived CDR1 and CDR2 are SGHRS and YFSETQ.

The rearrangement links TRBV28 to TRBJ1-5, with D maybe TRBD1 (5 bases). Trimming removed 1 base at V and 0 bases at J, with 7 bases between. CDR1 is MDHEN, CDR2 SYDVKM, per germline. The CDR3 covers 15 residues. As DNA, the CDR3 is TGTGCCAGCAGTTTATCGGGGGATAGCAATCAGCCCCAGCATTTT. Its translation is CASSLSGDSNQPQHF.

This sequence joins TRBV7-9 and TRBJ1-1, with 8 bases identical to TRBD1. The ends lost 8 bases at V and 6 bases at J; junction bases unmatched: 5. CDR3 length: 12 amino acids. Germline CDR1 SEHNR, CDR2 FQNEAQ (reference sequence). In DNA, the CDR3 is TGTGCCAGCGGGGACAGGTTGCCTGAAGCTTTCTTT. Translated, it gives CASGDRLPEAFF.

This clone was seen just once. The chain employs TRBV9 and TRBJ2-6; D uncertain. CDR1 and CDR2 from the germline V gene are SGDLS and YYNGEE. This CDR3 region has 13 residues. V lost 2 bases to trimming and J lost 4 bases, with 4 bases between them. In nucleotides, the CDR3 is TGTGCCAGCAGCGTTCTCGGGGCCAACGTCCTGACTTTC. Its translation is CASSVLGANVLTF.

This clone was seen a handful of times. CDR3 DNA sequence: TGTGCCAGCAGTTATAGCGGGAGGCCCTACGAGCAGTACTTC. This codes for CASSYSGRPYEQYF. This chain connects TRBV27 to TRBJ2-7; 10 nucleotides agree with TRBD2. This CDR3 comprises 14 residues. Germline V gives CDR1 MNHEY, CDR2 SMNVEV (reference sequence). V shed 4 bases and J 2 bases; nucleotides not matched to a gene: 2.

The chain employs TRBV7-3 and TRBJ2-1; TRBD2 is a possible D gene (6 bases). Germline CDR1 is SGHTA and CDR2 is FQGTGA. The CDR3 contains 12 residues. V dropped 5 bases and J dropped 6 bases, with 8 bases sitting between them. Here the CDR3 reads CASSGRGNEQFF. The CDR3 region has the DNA TGTGCCAGCAGCGGGCGGGGCAATGAGCAGTTCTTC. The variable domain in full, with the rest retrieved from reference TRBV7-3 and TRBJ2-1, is GAGVSQTPSNKVTEKGKYVELRCDPISGHTALYWYRQSLGQGPEFLIYFQGTGAADDSGLPNDRFFAVRPEGSVSTLKIQRTERGDSAVYLCASSGRGNEQFFGPGTRLTVL.

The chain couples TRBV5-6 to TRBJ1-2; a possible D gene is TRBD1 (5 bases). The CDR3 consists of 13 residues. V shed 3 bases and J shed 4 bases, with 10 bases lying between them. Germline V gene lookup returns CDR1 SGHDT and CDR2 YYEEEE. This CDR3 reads CASSWGGAYGYTF. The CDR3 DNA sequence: TGTGCCAGCAGCTGGGGGGGTGCCTATGGCTACACCTTC.

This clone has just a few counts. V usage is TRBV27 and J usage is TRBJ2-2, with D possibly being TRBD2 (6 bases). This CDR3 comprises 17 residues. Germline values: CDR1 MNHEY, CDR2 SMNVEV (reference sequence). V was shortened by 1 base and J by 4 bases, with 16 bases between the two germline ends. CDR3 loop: CASSLFGRDFFTGELFF. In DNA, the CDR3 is TGTGCCAGCAGTTTATTTGGCCGGGACTTCTTCACCGGGGAGCTGTTTTTT.

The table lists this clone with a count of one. The CDR3 region has the DNA TGTGCCAGCAGTGTCCAGGGTGAGAATTCACCCCTCCACTTT. Translating gives CASSVQGENSPLHF. The rearrangement uses TRBV6-6 and TRBJ1-6; possible D gene TRBD1, 5 bases. Trimming stripped 5 bases from V and 7 bases from J, with 12 bases between. Germline CDR1 and CDR2: MNHNY and SVGAGI (reference sequence). The CDR3 runs to 14 residues.

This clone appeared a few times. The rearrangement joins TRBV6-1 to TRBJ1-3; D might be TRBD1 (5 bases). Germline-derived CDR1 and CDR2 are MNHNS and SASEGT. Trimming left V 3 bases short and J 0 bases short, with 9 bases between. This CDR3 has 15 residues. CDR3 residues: CASSDDRYSGNTIYF. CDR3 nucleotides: TGTGCCAGCAGTGATGACAGATACTCTGGAAACACCATATATTTT.

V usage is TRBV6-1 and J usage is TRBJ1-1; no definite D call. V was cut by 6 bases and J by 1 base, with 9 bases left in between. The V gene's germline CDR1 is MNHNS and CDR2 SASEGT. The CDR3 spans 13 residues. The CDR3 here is CASSQQRNTEAFF. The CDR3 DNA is TGTGCCAGCAGCCAACAAAGGAACACTGAAGCTTTCTTT.

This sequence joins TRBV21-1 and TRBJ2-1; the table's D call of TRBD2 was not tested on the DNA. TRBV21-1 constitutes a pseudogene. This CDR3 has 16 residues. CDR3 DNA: TGTGCCAGCAGCCCACGACTAGCGGTAAACTACAATGAGCAGTTCTTC. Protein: CASSPRLAVNYNEQFF.

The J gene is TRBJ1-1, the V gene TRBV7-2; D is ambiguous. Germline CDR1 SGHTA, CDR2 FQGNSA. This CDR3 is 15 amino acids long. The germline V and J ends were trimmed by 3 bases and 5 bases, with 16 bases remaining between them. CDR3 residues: CASSLGPGGRTEAFF. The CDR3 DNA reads TGTGCCAGCAGCTTGGGCCCCGGAGGGAGGACTGAAGCTTTCTTT.

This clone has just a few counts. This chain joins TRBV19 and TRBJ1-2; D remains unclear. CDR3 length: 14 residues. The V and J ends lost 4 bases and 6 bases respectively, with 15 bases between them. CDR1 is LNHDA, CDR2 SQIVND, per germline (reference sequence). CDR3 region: CASSRRRQVDGYTF. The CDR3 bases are TGTGCCAGTAGTAGAAGACGCCAGGTCGATGGCTACACCTTC.

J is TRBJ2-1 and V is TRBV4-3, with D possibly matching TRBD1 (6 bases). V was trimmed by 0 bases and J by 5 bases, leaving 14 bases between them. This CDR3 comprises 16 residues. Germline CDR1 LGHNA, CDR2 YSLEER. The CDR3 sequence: CASSQERGILNNEQFF. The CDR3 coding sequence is TGCGCCAGCAGCCAAGAGAGGGGGATCTTAAACAATGAGCAGTTCTTC.

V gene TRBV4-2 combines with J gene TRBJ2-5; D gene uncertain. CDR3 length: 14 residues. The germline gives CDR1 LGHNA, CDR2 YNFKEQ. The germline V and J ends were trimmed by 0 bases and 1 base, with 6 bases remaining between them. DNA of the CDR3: TGTGCCAGCAGCCAAGATTACTCCCAAGAGACCCAGTACTTC. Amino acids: CASSQDYSQETQYF.

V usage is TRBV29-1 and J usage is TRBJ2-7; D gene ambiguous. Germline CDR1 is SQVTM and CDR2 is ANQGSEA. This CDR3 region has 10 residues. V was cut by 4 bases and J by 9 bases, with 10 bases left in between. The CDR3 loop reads CSVAERGQYF. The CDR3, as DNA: TGCAGCGTTGCCGAGCGCGGGCAGTACTTC.

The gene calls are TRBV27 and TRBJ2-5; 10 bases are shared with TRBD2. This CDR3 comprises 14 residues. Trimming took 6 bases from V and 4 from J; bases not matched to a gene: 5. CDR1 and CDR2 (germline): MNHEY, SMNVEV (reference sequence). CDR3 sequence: CASRLAGVGETQYF. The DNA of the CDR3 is TGTGCCAGCAGGCTAGCGGGAGTGGGAGAGACCCAGTACTTC.

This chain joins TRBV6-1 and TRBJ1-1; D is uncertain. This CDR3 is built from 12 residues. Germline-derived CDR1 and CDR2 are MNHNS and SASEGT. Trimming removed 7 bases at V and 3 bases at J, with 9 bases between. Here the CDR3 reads CASNPRDTEAFF. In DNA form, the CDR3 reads TGTGCCAGCAACCCCCGGGACACTGAAGCTTTCTTT.

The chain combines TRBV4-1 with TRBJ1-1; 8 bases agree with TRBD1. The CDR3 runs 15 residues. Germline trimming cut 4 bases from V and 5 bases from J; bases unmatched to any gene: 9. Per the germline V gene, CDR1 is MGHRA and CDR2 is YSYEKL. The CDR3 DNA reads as TGCGCCAGCAGCCCAGCGGACAGGGATGGGACTGAAGCTTTCTTT. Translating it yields CASSPADRDGTEAFF.

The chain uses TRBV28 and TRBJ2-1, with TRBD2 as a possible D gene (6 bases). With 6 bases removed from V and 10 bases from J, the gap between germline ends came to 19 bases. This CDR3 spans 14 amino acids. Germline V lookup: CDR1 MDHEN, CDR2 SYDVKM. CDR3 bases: TGTGCCAGCAGCTCGGGAGTTCGCACTTCGGAGCAGTTCTTC. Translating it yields CASSSGVRTSEQFF.

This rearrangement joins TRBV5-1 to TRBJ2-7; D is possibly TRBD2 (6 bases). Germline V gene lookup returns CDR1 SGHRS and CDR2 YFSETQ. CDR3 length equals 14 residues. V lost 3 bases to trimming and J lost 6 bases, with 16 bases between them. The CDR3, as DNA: TGCGCCAGCAGCTCGGGATCGGGGGATCGCGAGCAGTACTTC. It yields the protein CASSSGSGDREQYF.

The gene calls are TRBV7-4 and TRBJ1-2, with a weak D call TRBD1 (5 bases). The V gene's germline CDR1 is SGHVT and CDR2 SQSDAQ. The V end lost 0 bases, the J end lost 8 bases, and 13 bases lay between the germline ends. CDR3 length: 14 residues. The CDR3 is CASSLARQGRGYTF. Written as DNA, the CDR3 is TGTGCCAGCAGCTTAGCGAGGCAGGGTAGAGGCTACACCTTC.

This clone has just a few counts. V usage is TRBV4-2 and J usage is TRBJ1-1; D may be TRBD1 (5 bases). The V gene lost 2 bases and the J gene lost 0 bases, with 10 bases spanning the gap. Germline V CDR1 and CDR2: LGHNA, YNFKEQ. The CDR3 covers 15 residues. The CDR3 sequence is CASSQYGGMNTEAFF. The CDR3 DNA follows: TGTGCCAGCAGCCAATATGGGGGGATGAACACTGAAGCTTTCTTT.

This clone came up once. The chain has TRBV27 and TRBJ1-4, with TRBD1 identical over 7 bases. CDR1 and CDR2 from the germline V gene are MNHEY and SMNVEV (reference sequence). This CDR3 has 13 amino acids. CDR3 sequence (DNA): TGTGGATCAAGGGGGCAGAATAATGAAAAACTGTTTTTT. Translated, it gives CGSRGQNNEKLFF. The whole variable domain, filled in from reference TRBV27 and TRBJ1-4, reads EAQVTQNPRYLITVTGKKLTVTCSQNMNHEYMSWYRQDPGLGLRQIYYSMNVEVTDKGDVPEGYKVSRKEKRNFPLILESPSPNQTSLYFCGSRGQNNEKLFFGSGTQLSVL.

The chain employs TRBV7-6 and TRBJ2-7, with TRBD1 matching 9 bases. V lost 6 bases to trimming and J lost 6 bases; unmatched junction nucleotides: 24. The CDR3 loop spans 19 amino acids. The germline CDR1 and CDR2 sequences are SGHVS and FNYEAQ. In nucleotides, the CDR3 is TGTGCCAGCAGTTTATCCTTGGGAGGGGACAGGGTGACTACTGGCGAGCAGTACTTC. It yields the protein CASSLSLGGDRVTTGEQYF.